Described below is a single TCR beta chain sequence and its context. Its specificity is unknown. This CDR3 is 17 amino acids long. Trimming shortened V by 0 bases and J by 1 base, and 15 bases separated the two germline ends. The V gene's germline CDR1 is SGDLS and CDR2 YYNGEE. The data belong to a study of cytomegalovirus exposure and HLA in healthy donors. PCR used 60 Vbeta primers and 13 Jbeta primers. Sequencing was performed with immunoSEQ multiplex PCR; in TCRdb, only in-frame clones are kept and a portion is missing. The sample has some 100,000 clones; 73% are singletons. General study results and limits: Later analysis suggested most CMV-associated TCR beta chains were HLA-restricted. Associated with cytomegalovirus, according to the listing, were around 160 TCR beta chains.

The V gene is TRBV9, the J gene TRBJ2-3; TRBD1 is a possible D gene (6 bases). The sequence came from a man aged 35 to 55 in good health and CMV-seronegative. The material sequenced was PBMCs. The CDR3 sequence: CASSVATGGVGTDTQYF. CDR3 DNA: TGTGCCAGCAGCGTAGCGACAGGTGGGGTAGGCACAGATACGCAGTATTTT.